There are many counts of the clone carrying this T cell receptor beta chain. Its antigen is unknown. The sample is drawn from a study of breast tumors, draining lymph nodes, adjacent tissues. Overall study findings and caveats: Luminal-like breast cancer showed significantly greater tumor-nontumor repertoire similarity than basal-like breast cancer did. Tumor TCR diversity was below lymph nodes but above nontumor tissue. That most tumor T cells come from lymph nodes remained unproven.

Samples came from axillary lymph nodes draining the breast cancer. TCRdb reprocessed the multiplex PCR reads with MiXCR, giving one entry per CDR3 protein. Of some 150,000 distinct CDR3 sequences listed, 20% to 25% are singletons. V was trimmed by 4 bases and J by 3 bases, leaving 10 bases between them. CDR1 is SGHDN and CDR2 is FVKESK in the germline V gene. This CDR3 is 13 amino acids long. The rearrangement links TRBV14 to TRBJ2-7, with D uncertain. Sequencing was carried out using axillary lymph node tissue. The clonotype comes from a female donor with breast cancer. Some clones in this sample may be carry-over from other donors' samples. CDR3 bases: TGTGCCAGCAGCCGTGCTACCTTCTACGAGCAGTACTTC. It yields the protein CASSRATFYEQYF.